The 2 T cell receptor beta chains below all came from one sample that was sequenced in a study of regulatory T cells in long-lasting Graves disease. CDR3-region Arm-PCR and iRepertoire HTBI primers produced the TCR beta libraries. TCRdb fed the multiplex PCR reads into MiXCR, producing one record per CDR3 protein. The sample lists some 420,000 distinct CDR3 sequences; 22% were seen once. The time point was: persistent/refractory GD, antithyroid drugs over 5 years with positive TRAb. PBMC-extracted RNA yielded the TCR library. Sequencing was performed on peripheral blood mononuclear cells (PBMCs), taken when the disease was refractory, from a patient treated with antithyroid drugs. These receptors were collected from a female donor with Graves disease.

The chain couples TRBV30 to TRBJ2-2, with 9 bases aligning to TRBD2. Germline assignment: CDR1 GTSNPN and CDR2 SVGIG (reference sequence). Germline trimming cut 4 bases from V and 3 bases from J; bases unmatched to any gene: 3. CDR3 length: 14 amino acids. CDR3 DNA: TGTGCCTGGACTCAGCGGGGGGACACCGGGGAGCTGTTTTTT. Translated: CAWTQRGDTGELFF.

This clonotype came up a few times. CDR3 DNA sequence: TGTGCCAGCAGGCCCCCAGGGAGCTCTGGAAACACCATATATTTT. Its protein is CASRPPGSSGNTIYF. The rearrangement links TRBV7-2 to TRBJ1-3; D might be TRBD1 (5 bases). This CDR3 spans 15 amino acids. V shed 6 bases and J shed 0 bases, with 12 bases lying between them. The germline V gene encodes CDR1 SGHTA and CDR2 FQGNSA. Together with reference TRBV7-2 and TRBJ1-3, the CDR3 gives the full variable domain: GAGVSQSPSNKVTEKGKDVELRCDPISGHTALYWYRQSLGQGLEFLIYFQGNSAPDKSGLPSDRFSAERTGGSVSTLTIQRTQQEDSAVYLCASRPPGSSGNTIYFGEGSWLTVV.